This T cell receptor beta chain came from a study of T-cell reconstitution after alpha-beta-depleted transplantation in children. The CDR3 consists of 15 residues. In germline, CDR1 is SGHRS, CDR2 YFSETQ. Trimming left V 0 bases short and J 2 bases short, with 10 bases between. At least ten counts were recorded for this clonotype. Its antigen is not known. The study's findings and limits: Some patients showed high day-60 TCRbeta diversity, which derived from surviving recipient T cells and thymic progenitors. At one year after transplant, newly produced T cells mostly accounted for T-cell counts and diversity. Reportedly, only several hundred clones from non-depleted graft cells drove alpha-beta T-cell counts at about two months.

As it was prepared, the TCRbeta library received unique molecular identifiers. Each CDR3 protein gets one entry after TCRdb re-called the PCR reads with MiXCR. This table holds hundreds of thousands of distinct CDR3 sequences, about an eighth found once. Here the sequenced sample was PBMCs, taken before TCRalphabeta/CD19-depleted stem cell transplant. The clonotype comes from a girl between 2 and 10 years old with congenital amegakaryocytic thrombocytopenia, due to receive a stem cell transplant. The chain joins TRBV5-1 to TRBJ2-3; D remains ambiguous. The CDR3 protein is CASSLAARLTDTQYF. The CDR3 bases are TGCGCCAGCAGCTTGGCTGCCCGACTCACAGATACGCAGTATTTT.